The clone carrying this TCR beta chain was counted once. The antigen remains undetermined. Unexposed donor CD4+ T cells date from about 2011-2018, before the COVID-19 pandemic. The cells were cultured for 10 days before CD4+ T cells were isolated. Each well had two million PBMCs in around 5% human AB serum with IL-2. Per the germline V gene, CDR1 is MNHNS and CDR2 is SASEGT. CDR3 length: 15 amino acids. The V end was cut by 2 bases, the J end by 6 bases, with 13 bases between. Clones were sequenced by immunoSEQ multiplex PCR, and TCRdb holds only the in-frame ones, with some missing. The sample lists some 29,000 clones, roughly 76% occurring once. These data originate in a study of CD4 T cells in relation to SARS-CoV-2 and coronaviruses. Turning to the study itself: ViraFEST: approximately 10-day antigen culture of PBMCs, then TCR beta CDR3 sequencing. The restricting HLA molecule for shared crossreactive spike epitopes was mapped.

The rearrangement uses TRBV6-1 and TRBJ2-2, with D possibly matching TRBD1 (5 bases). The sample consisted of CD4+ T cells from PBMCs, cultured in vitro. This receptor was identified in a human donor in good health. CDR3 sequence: CASSEIGAEAGELFF. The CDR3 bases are TGTGCCAGCAGTGAAATAGGGGCTGAAGCCGGGGAGCTGTTTTTT.